This T cell receptor beta chain was retrieved from a study of T-cell reconstitution after alpha-beta-depleted transplantation in children. Study-wide points: Two months or so post-transplant, alpha-beta T cells reportedly derived from several hundred expanded graft clones. Surviving thymic progenitors and recipient T cells were the source of high TCRbeta diversity at day 60 in some patients. The authors attributed T-cell counts and diversity one year after transplant mostly to newly produced T cells.

Using unique molecular identifiers, the investigators prepared the TCRbeta library. MiXCR, run by TCRdb on the PCR reads, gives a single entry per CDR3 protein. There are hundreds of thousands of distinct CDR3 sequences in the sample; over 10% occur only once, and around 0.79% lies in the top ten. Of note for this clonotype: What it binds is unknown.

Germline CDR1 DFQATT, CDR2 SNEGSKA (reference sequence). V gave up 0 bases and J gave up 1 base; unmatched junction bases: 5. This CDR3 region has 17 residues. This TCR was sampled from a girl aged 2-10 years with congenital amegakaryocytic thrombocytopenia, due to receive a stem cell transplant. The source material was PBMCs, sampled before TCRalphabeta/CD19-depleted stem cell transplant. The gene calls are TRBV20-1 and TRBJ2-5; 13 bases line up with TRBD2. The CDR3 nucleotides read TGCAGTGCTAGAGATACTAGCGGGAGGGGGGTCCAAGAGACCCAGTACTTC. It translates to CSARDTSGRGVQETQYF.